Listed below are T cell receptor beta chains from one sample, sequenced in a study of control samples from healthy donors and cancer patients. Libraries were prepared by immunoSEQ multiplex PCR; TCRdb keeps only in-frame clonotypes and omits some of them. Seen here are tens of thousands of clones, roughly 93% observed once, and the top ten hold over 0.95%. Sequenced: PBMCs. These receptors all come from a woman in her thirties or forties with lung cancer. CDR3s include the opening cysteine and the closing phenylalanine or tryptophan.

TRBJ1-4 TRBV5-1 CASHKEGSTNEKLFF
TRBJ1-5 TRBV19 CASSLRTGGPQPQHF
TRBJ2-2 TRBV7-7 CASSSGTRGAGELFF
TRBJ1-1 TRBV10-2 CASRLDRHGDINTEAFF
TRBJ2-7 TRBV7-9 CASSPGRGEYEQYF
TRBJ2-7 TRBV27 CASSSLWTVNTYEQYF
TRBJ2-5 TRBV2 CASSELAGGLETQYF
TRBJ1-2 TRBV30 CAWSGPGGYYGYTF
TRBJ1-5 TRBV2 CASSEALPAYSNQPQHF
TRBJ1-4 TRBV11-2 CASSLGTGRDNEKLFF
TRBJ1-2 TRBV19 CASSIVGSLDYGYTF
TRBJ2-2 TRBV19 CASSTRGGYTGELFF
TRBJ1-5 TRBV7-8 CASSLARQPQHF
TRBJ1-2 TRBV6-5 CASRDGTGVYGYTF
TRBJ1-6 TRBV5-6 CASSLVDRDNSPLHF
TRBJ1-1 TRBV5-1 CASSGGSLGTEAFF
TRBJ2-7 TRBV2 CASRGAGHLYEQYF
TRBJ2-1 TRBV19 CASSPLRGVEQFF
TRBJ1-1 TRBV5-1 CASSYTAGQNTEAFF
TRBJ2-2 TRBV30 CAWSPTGFEELFF
TRBJ1-6 TRBV19 CASNFDRGLNSPLHF
TRBJ1-5 TRBV7-9 CASSKGEDSNQPQHF
TRBJ1-5 TRBV28 CASAEGDRLYSNQPQHF
TRBJ1-4 TRBV7-9 CASSFIEEKLFF
TRBJ1-2 TRBV28 CASSLGTGGGVYGYTF
TRBJ1-1 TRBV11-3 CASTFRGGEAFF
TRBJ1-1 TRBV2 CASSQGEITEAFF
TRBJ1-2 TRBV3-1/TRBV3-2 CASSQATAGMELYGYTF
TRBJ1-6 TRBV6-6 CASSRPGGLNSPLHF
TRBJ1-2 TRBV4-1 CASSPYPRTGGNYGYTF
TRBJ1-1 TRBV5-1 CASSPKGQGIYVVNTEAFF
TRBJ1-1 TRBV14 CASSPHPGQVNTEAFF